These 27 T cell receptor beta chains originate from one sample sequenced in a study of blood T cells in healthy people across ages. Sample-barcoded 5' priming and a J-beta primer mix drove a second PCR of roughly 6 to 12 cycles. One entry per CDR3 protein, called by TCRdb with MiXCR from the 5' RACE reads. In the table there are roughly 830,000 distinct CDR3 sequences, 62% of which are singletons. Sequencing input: blood. The receptors come from a man aged 25-40 years in good health.

This CDR3 is CASSPQAPTGYTF. CDR3 DNA: TGTGCCAGCAGCCCACAAGCCCCAACTGGCTACACCTTC. V and J are TRBV27 and TRBJ1-2; D remains ambiguous. CDR3 size: 13 residues. Trimming pared 6 bases from V and 7 bases from J, leaving 15 bases between. Germline CDR1 MNHEY, CDR2 SMNVEV (reference sequence).

This clonotype occurred many times. The CDR3 sequence is CSARDRFDSPLHF. The CDR3 coding sequence is TGCAGTGCTAGAGATCGATTCGATTCACCCCTCCACTTT. The chain employs TRBV20-1 and TRBJ1-6; D unclear. This CDR3 has 13 residues. Between the trimmed V and J ends, which lost 0 bases and 8 bases, there was a span of 8 bases. CDR1 and CDR2 from the germline V gene are DFQATT and SNEGSKA (reference sequence).

The chain combines TRBV3-1 with TRBJ1-5; D remains unclear. Trimming took 4 bases from V and 9 from J, leaving 13 bases between them. The germline V gene encodes CDR1 LGHDT and CDR2 YNNKEL (reference sequence). CDR3 length: 13 amino acids. CDR3 coding DNA: TGTGCCAGCAGCCTACAAAATACGAGGCCCCAGCATTTT. Translating gives CASSLQNTRPQHF. Full variable domain (outside the CDR3, taken from reference TRBV3-1 and TRBJ1-5): DTAVSQTPKYLVTQMGNDKSIKCEQNLGHDTMYWYKQDSKKFLKIMFSYNNKELIINETVPNRFSPKSPDKAHLNLHINSLELGDSAVYFCASSLQNTRPQHFGDGTRLSIL.

This clonotype appeared a few times. The rearrangement links TRBV3-1 to TRBJ2-3; unclear D gene. The V and J ends lost 5 bases and 0 bases respectively, with 12 bases between them. Germline V lookup: CDR1 LGHDT, CDR2 YNNKEL (reference sequence). This CDR3 has 15 amino acids. The chain's CDR3 is CASSTVGWSTDTQYF. The CDR3 nucleotides are TGTGCCAGCAGCACAGTCGGATGGAGCACAGATACGCAGTATTTT.

CDR3 protein: CAISRNLQETQYF. The CDR3 DNA reads TGTGCCATCAGCAGAAACCTCCAAGAGACCCAGTACTTC. The J gene is TRBJ2-5, the V gene TRBV10-3; D remains ambiguous. Trimming took 6 bases from V and 1 from J, leaving 9 bases between them. CDR3 length equals 13 residues. The germline CDR1 and CDR2 sequences are ENHRY and SYGVKD.

The V call is TRBV12-3 or TRBV12-4, the J call TRBJ2-6; D unresolved. V was trimmed by 7 bases and J by 2 bases, leaving 12 bases between them. CDR3 size: 15 residues. As DNA, the CDR3 is TGTGCCAGCACCCGAACGGGTACTGGGGCCAACGTCCTGACTTTC. Its protein product is CASTRTGTGANVLTF.

This clonotype appeared a few times. The chain has TRBV2 and TRBJ1-2; D is undetermined. CDR1 SNHLY and CDR2 FYNNEI come from the germline V gene. Trimming took off 2 bases at V and 4 bases at J, with 11 bases between the two ends. The CDR3 is 14 amino acids. CDR3 region: CASSEYQSAYGYTF. CDR3 sequence (DNA): TGTGCCAGCAGTGAATATCAATCAGCCTATGGCTACACCTTC.

This chain uses TRBV29-1 with TRBJ1-5; weak D call: TRBD1 (6 bases). The CDR3 runs to 13 residues. Germline V gene sequence: CDR1 SQVTM, CDR2 ANQGSEA. Trimming removed 6 bases from V and 7 bases from J, with 16 bases in between. CDR3 nucleotides: TGCAGCGTCCGAACCGGGGGGCAACAGCCCCAGCATTTT. This codes for CSVRTGGQQPQHF. The full variable domain, its missing parts supplied by reference TRBV29-1 and TRBJ1-5, is SAVISQKPSRDICQRGTSLTIQCQVDSQVTMMFWYRQQPGQSLTLIATANQGSEATYESGFVIDKFPISRPNLTFSTLTVSNMSPEDSSIYLCSVRTGGQQPQHFGDGTRLSIL.

The chain joins TRBV25-1 to TRBJ1-6, with D possibly being TRBD1 (5 bases). This CDR3 is built from 15 residues. The V end was cut by 0 bases, the J end by 8 bases, with 11 bases between. Germline V CDR1 and CDR2: MGHDK, SYGVNS. The CDR3 protein is CASSEYGGRYSPLHF. As DNA, the CDR3 is TGTGCCAGCAGTGAATATGGGGGTAGATATTCACCCCTCCACTTT.

V usage is TRBV6-1 and J usage is TRBJ2-7; D is undetermined. Trimming left V 3 bases short and J 3 bases short, with 9 bases between. Germline CDR1 and CDR2: MNHNS and SASEGT. This CDR3 has 13 amino acids. The CDR3 DNA is TGTGCCAGCAGTGATCGGATAAACTACGAGCAGTACTTC. Protein: CASSDRINYEQYF.

The J gene is TRBJ2-5, the V gene TRBV6-2 or TRBV6-3; D remains ambiguous. V lost 6 bases, J lost 3 bases, and 14 bases lay in between. Germline V lookup: CDR1 MNHEY, CDR2 SVGEGT. CDR3 length: 14 residues. This CDR3 is CASRNDIGKETQYF. The CDR3 coding sequence is TGTGCCAGCAGAAACGACATAGGCAAAGAGACCCAGTACTTC.

The V and J genes are TRBV3-1 and TRBJ2-5, with D possibly matching TRBD2 (6 bases). The CDR3 spans 15 residues. V lost 4 bases, J lost 2 bases, and 14 bases lay in between. The germline CDR1 and CDR2 sequences are LGHDT and YNNKEL (reference sequence). The CDR3 DNA sequence: TGTGCCAGCAGCCGGATCCGGGGGATACAAGAGACCCAGTACTTC. This sequence encodes CASSRIRGIQETQYF.

V and J are TRBV7-3 and TRBJ1-6; D is possibly TRBD1 (6 bases). Deletions cut 0 bases from V and 7 bases from J, with 10 bases between. The CDR3 has 15 residues. Germline V gives CDR1 SGHTA, CDR2 FQGTGA. For the CDR3, the DNA is TGTGCCAGCAGCTTAACCCCGGGGGCGAATTCACCCCTCCACTTT. This encodes CASSLTPGANSPLHF.

This sequence joins TRBV30 and TRBJ1-5; 7 nucleotides line up with TRBD1. With 0 bases clipped from V and 1 base from J, the junction kept 6 bases outside the gene matches. Germline CDR1 reads GTSNPN; CDR2 reads SVGIG (reference sequence). The CDR3 is 16 amino acids. The CDR3 is CAWSVTGAASNQPQHF. CDR3 sequence (DNA): TGTGCCTGGAGTGTAACAGGGGCGGCGAGCAATCAGCCCCAGCATTTT.

The J gene is TRBJ2-1, the V gene TRBV2; a weak D match, TRBD2 (5 bases). V shed 6 bases and J shed 0 bases, with 9 bases lying between them. CDR1 is SNHLY and CDR2 is FYNNEI in the germline V gene. This CDR3 contains 14 residues. The CDR3 loop is CASREVSSYNEQFF. In nucleotides, the CDR3 is TGTGCCAGCAGGGAGGTTAGCTCCTACAATGAGCAGTTCTTC.

The chain employs TRBV10-3 and TRBJ2-7, with TRBD2 identical over 10 bases. J gave up 3 bases and V 7 bases, and 3 bases lay outside the gene matches. Germline lookup yields CDR1 ENHRY and CDR2 SYGVKD. This CDR3 has 13 residues. The CDR3 DNA reads as TGTGCCATCAATACTAGCGGGGACTACGAGCAGTACTTC. Protein: CAINTSGDYEQYF.

The genes are TRBV12-3 or TRBV12-4 and TRBJ1-2, with D unresolved. The germline V and J ends were trimmed by 6 bases and 8 bases, with 16 bases remaining between them. This CDR3 contains 13 residues. The CDR3 sequence: CASRLAAGGGYTF. CDR3 DNA: TGTGCCAGCAGACTGGCGGCCGGTGGGGGCTACACCTTC.

The rearrangement links TRBV12-3 or TRBV12-4 to TRBJ2-1; the match to TRBD2 covers 8 bases. This CDR3 region has 16 residues. V was clipped by 7 bases and J by 3 bases; unmatched bases: 11. In DNA form, the CDR3 reads TGTGCCAGCACCTCATCCGGGGGGGCCCTCTACAATGAGCAGTTCTTC. Protein sequence: CASTSSGGALYNEQFF.

The rearrangement links TRBV11-2 to TRBJ2-1; D is uncertain. Trimming shortened V by 2 bases and J by 3 bases, and 8 bases separated the two germline ends. The CDR3 has 14 residues. Germline V CDR1 and CDR2: SGHAT, FQNNGV. The chain's CDR3 is CASSLTVNYNEQFF. CDR3 DNA: TGTGCCAGCAGCTTAACGGTTAACTACAATGAGCAGTTCTTC.

The genes are TRBV4-1 and TRBJ2-4; 8 nucleotides agree with TRBD1. Germline V lookup: CDR1 MGHRA, CDR2 YSYEKL. CDR3 size: 13 residues. With V trimmed by 4 bases and J by 7 bases, 3 bases remained unmatched. The CDR3 DNA sequence: TGCGCCAGCAGCCGGACAGGGATGAACATTCAGTACTTC. Amino acids: CASSRTGMNIQYF.

This chain connects TRBV28 to TRBJ2-3, with no clear D. Germline V gene lookup returns CDR1 MDHEN and CDR2 SYDVKM. Trimming removed 0 bases from V and 2 bases from J, with 6 bases in between. The CDR3 has 14 residues. The DNA for the CDR3 is TGTGCCAGCAGTTTATGGGCCTCCACAGATACGCAGTATTTT. As protein: CASSLWASTDTQYF.

The chain joins TRBV29-1 to TRBJ2-1, with D unresolved. The CDR3 is 11 residues long. In germline, CDR1 is SQVTM, CDR2 ANQGSEA. With 3 bases removed from V and 8 bases from J, the gap between germline ends came to 8 bases. This CDR3 reads CSVDRAYEQFF. For the CDR3, the DNA is TGCAGCGTTGATCGGGCGTATGAGCAGTTCTTC.

The V and J genes are TRBV24-1 and TRBJ2-5, with D tentatively TRBD1 (6 bases). Trimming stripped 7 bases from V and 1 base from J, with 15 bases between. Germline V lookup: CDR1 KGHDR, CDR2 SFDVKD. This CDR3 has 15 residues. The CDR3 bases are TGTGCCACCAGCCCCCGACAGGACGTCCAAGAGACCCAGTACTTC. This sequence encodes CATSPRQDVQETQYF.

The genes are TRBV9 and TRBJ2-2, with D tentatively TRBD1 or TRBD2 (6 bases each). The germline V and J ends were trimmed by 3 bases and 3 bases, with 15 bases remaining between them. The germline V gene has CDR1 SGDLS and CDR2 YYNGEE. CDR3 length: 16 residues. The CDR3 bases are TGTGCCAGCAGCGGAGGGGAGGACAGATACACCGGGGAGCTGTTTTTT. Translation: CASSGGEDRYTGELFF. Combining the CDR3 with reference TRBV9 and TRBJ2-2 gives the whole variable domain DSGVTQTPKHLITATGQRVTLRCSPRSGDLSVYWYQQSLDQGLQFLIQYYNGEERAKGNILERFSAQQFPDLHSELNLSSLELGDSALYFCASSGGEDRYTGELFFGEGSRLTVL.

The chain combines TRBV25-1 with TRBJ1-2, with 7 bases identical to TRBD1. The CDR3 length is 14 residues. Germline trimming cut 3 bases from V and 6 bases from J; bases unmatched to any gene: 7. CDR1 and CDR2 (germline): MGHDK, SYGVNS. CDR3 coding DNA: TGTGCCAGCAGTGACCCGGGAGGGGGCGATGGCTACACCTTC. It is translated as CASSDPGGGDGYTF.

The genes are TRBV10-3 and TRBJ2-7; tentatively, D is TRBD1 (6 bases). Trimming removed 5 bases from V and 6 bases from J, with 14 bases in between. Germline values: CDR1 ENHRY, CDR2 SYGVKD. CDR3 length: 13 amino acids. The CDR3 DNA sequence: TGTGCCATCAGTAAACAACAGGGTGGCGAGCAGTACTTC. Translating it yields CAISKQQGGEQYF.

The chain joins TRBV7-3 to TRBJ1-2, with 8 positions matching TRBD1. V dropped 5 bases and J dropped 5; count of bases not matched to a gene: 10. Germline assignment: CDR1 SGHTA and CDR2 FQGTGA. The CDR3 extends over 15 amino acids. The CDR3 nucleotides are TGTGCCAGCAGCCCCGGACAGGGTTTCAGGTATGGCTACACCTTC. It yields the protein CASSPGQGFRYGYTF.